This entry lists 20 T cell receptor beta chains sequenced from one sample in a study of cytomegalovirus exposure and HLA in healthy donors. It was with 60 Vbeta and 13 Jbeta primers that the PCR ran. TCRdb keeps only in-frame clones here, not all; method: immunoSEQ multiplex PCR. This sample has 210,000 or so clones, with approximately 87% found just once. Sequenced: PBMCs. The receptor source for this set is a human donor in good health.

V usage is TRBV19 and J usage is TRBJ2-5, with 9 positions matching TRBD1. The CDR3 covers 15 residues. Trimming took 5 bases from V and 3 from J; bases not matched to a gene: 7. Germline-derived CDR1 and CDR2 are LNHDA and SQIVND (reference sequence). In DNA form, the CDR3 reads TGTGCCAGTAGTCTCCGGGACAGGGCTGAAGAGACCCAGTACTTC. This gives the protein CASSLRDRAEETQYF.

The J gene is TRBJ1-2, the V gene TRBV4-2; possibly TRBD1 for D (6 bases). V gave up 1 base and J gave up 3 bases, with 9 bases separating them. In germline, CDR1 is LGHNA, CDR2 YNFKEQ. The CDR3 extends over 14 amino acids. The CDR3 spells CASSQGQVYYGYTF. The DNA for the CDR3 is TGTGCCAGCAGCCAAGGACAGGTGTACTATGGCTACACCTTC.

For this clone: The CDR3 carries no conserved terminal phenylalanine or tryptophan, so it likely arises from a read error. The chain couples TRBV5-4 to TRBJ2-3; TRBD1 might be the D (6 bases). Germline assignment: CDR1 SGHNT and CDR2 YYREEE (reference sequence). There are 16 residues in the CDR3. V was clipped by 0 bases and J by 1 base, with 12 bases between them. CDR3 coding DNA: TGTGCCAGCAGCTTGGCCAGGGCAGGGGGCACAGATACGCAGTATCTT. Protein sequence: CASSLARAGGTDTQYL.

The chain employs TRBV7-3 and TRBJ2-7; 8 nucleotides align to TRBD1. Germline loops: CDR1 SGHTA, CDR2 FQGTGA. V was pared by 1 base and J by 2 bases, with 10 bases of the junction left unmatched. The CDR3 has 17 residues. The CDR3, as DNA: TGTGCCAGCAGCTTAAATACTCGACAGGGGTACCCCTACGAGCAGTACTTC. It translates to CASSLNTRQGYPYEQYF.

The chain links TRBV7-2 to TRBJ2-5, with 8 bases fitting TRBD1. Per the germline V gene, CDR1 is SGHTA and CDR2 is FQGNSA. The CDR3 totals 16 residues. The ends lost 5 bases at V and 2 bases at J; junction bases unmatched: 10. CDR3 sequence (DNA): TGTGCCAGCAGCAAGAGACAGGGGCACGGACAAGAGACCCAGTACTTC. It encodes CASSKRQGHGQETQYF. Using reference TRBV7-2 and TRBJ2-5 for the parts outside the CDR3, the full variable domain is GAGVSQSPSNKVTEKGKDVELRCDPISGHTALYWYRQSLGQGLEFLIYFQGNSAPDKSGLPSDRFSAERTGGSVSTLTIQRTQQEDSAVYLCASSKRQGHGQETQYFGPGTRLLVL.

This chain connects TRBV10-3 to TRBJ2-3, with 7 positions matching TRBD2. CDR3 length equals 16 residues. Germline CDR1 and CDR2: ENHRY and SYGVKD. V dropped 4 bases and J dropped 1; count of bases not matched to a gene: 8. CDR3 in DNA: TGTGCCATCAGTGCAGGCGGGAGCAGGGGCACAGATACGCAGTATTTT. Translation: CAISAGGSRGTDTQYF.

The rearrangement joins TRBV4-1 to TRBJ2-5; possibly TRBD2 for D (6 bases). Trimming pared 1 base from V and 5 bases from J, leaving 14 bases between. Germline CDR1 and CDR2: MGHRA and YSYEKL. The CDR3 length is 15 residues. The CDR3 DNA follows: TGCGCCAGCAGCCAAGGGCCGGGGGTAGTGGAGACCCAGTACTTC. Its protein is CASSQGPGVVETQYF.

The J gene is TRBJ2-7, the V gene TRBV7-2, with TRBD2 identical over 7 bases. Germline CDR1 SGHTA, CDR2 FQGNSA. The CDR3 is made up of 15 amino acids. Trimming cost V 5 bases and J 0 bases; bases outside gene matches: 7. In DNA, the CDR3 is TGTGCCAGCAGCCTTACTAGCGACCCCTCCTACGAGCAGTACTTC. Protein sequence: CASSLTSDPSYEQYF.

The rearrangement joins TRBV4-1 to TRBJ2-5, with unresolved D. Looked up from germline, CDR1 is MGHRA and CDR2 is YSYEKL. Trimming cost V 1 base and J 1 base, with 10 bases left between them. The CDR3 is 15 amino acids. CDR3 sequence (DNA): TGCGCCAGCAGCCAAGTGGAACAGCTCCAAGAGACCCAGTACTTC. Protein sequence: CASSQVEQLQETQYF.

This rearrangement joins TRBV9 to TRBJ2-7; D possibly corresponds to TRBD2 (6 bases). The germline V gene encodes CDR1 SGDLS and CDR2 YYNGEE. The ends were cut back, 4 bases at V and 1 base at J, with 18 bases in the middle. The CDR3 extends over 16 amino acids. Here the CDR3 DNA reads TGTGCCAGCAGCACAAGACCTCTAGCGCCGTCCTACGAGCAGTACTTC. Protein product: CASSTRPLAPSYEQYF.

This sequence joins TRBV7-2 and TRBJ2-5, with D hard to call. V was cut by 5 bases and J by 0 bases, with 4 bases left in between. The CDR3 has 12 amino acids. Germline V lookup: CDR1 SGHTA, CDR2 FQGNSA. CDR3 bases: TGTGCCAGCAGCCCCTACCAAGAGACCCAGTACTTC. Its translation is CASSPYQETQYF.

The CDR3 nucleotides read TGCGCCAGCAGCTTACTTGATAGCGGGAGGTCCGGGGAGCTGTTTTTT. Its translation is CASSLLDSGRSGELFF. This chain joins TRBV5-1 and TRBJ2-2; 10 nucleotides match TRBD2. This CDR3 has 16 residues. CDR1 SGHRS and CDR2 YFSETQ come from the germline V gene. V was pared by 2 bases and J by 6 bases, with 7 bases of the junction left unmatched.

The chain employs TRBV11-3 and TRBJ2-2; D is unclear. The CDR3 is made up of 12 amino acids. Germline loops: CDR1 SGHNT, CDR2 YENEEA. The V end was cut by 1 base, the J end by 7 bases, with 4 bases between. In DNA form, the CDR3 reads TGTGCCAGCAGCTTAGGACTCGGGGAGCTGTTTTTT. This gives the protein CASSLGLGELFF.

The chain joins TRBV15 to TRBJ2-5, with 7 bases that match TRBD1. V gave up 1 base and J gave up 5 bases; unmatched junction bases: 10. The CDR3 covers 16 residues. The germline V gene encodes CDR1 LNHNV and CDR2 YYDKDF (reference sequence). CDR3 amino acids: CATSRGLRGLGETQYF. CDR3 nucleotide sequence: TGTGCCACCAGCAGAGGACTGAGGGGGCTAGGGGAGACCCAGTACTTC.

This chain connects TRBV7-9 to TRBJ2-3; D is uncertain. Germline V gene data show CDR1 as SEHNR and CDR2 as FQNEAQ (reference sequence). The CDR3 totals 13 residues. The ends were cut back, 6 bases at V and 0 bases at J, with 7 bases in the middle. This chain's CDR3 is CASRLESTDTQYF. CDR3 nucleotides: TGTGCCAGCAGGCTAGAGAGCACAGATACGCAGTATTTT.

With respect to this clone: An end of the junction differs from the germline gene, which may be a read error. The chain links TRBV7-9 to TRBJ1-1; 7 bases map to TRBD1. The CDR3 runs to 16 residues. In germline, CDR1 is SEHNR, CDR2 FQNEAQ (reference sequence). CDR3 sequence: CSSSALGGAGITEAFF. The CDR3 DNA follows: TGTTCCAGCAGCGCCTTAGGGGGCGCAGGGATCACTGAAGCTTTCTTT. The full variable domain, rest sourced from reference TRBV7-9 and TRBJ1-1, is DTGVSQNPRHKITKRGQNVTFRCDPISEHNRLYWYRQTLGQGPEFLTYFQNEAQLEKSRLLSDRFSAERPKGSFSTLEIQRTEQGDSAMYLCSSSALGGAGITEAFFGQGTRLTVV.

The rearrangement links TRBV11-3 to TRBJ2-5, with 10 nucleotides matching TRBD1. V shed 1 base, J shed 4 bases, and the junction held 3 bases outside the gene matches. CDR1 is SGHNT, CDR2 YENEEA, per germline. This CDR3 contains 15 residues. Written as DNA, the CDR3 is TGTGCCAGCAGCTTAGGACAGGGGGCAGGAGAGACCCAGTACTTC. It yields the protein CASSLGQGAGETQYF.

The J gene is TRBJ2-7, the V gene TRBV27, with 13 positions matching TRBD2. Germline CDR1 reads MNHEY; CDR2 reads SMNVEV (reference sequence). V trimming: 6 bases; J trimming: 6 bases; junction bases outside the gene matches: 5. The CDR3 loop spans 14 amino acids. The CDR3 nucleotides read TGTGCCAGCAGGGGACTAGCGGGATCCAGCGAGCAGTACTTC. Translating it yields CASRGLAGSSEQYF.

CDR3 sequence reads: CASNLLLGYTF. CDR3 bases: TGTGCCAGCAATCTTCTTCTTGGCTACACCTTC. The rearrangement uses TRBV6-1 and TRBJ1-2; D gene ambiguous. This CDR3 is built from 11 residues. V lost 7 bases and J 7 bases, leaving 10 bases between the germline ends. Germline V gene data show CDR1 as MNHNS and CDR2 as SASEGT.

In its sample, this clone was seen once. The chain is built from TRBV27 and TRBJ2-1, with TRBD2 matching over 8 bases. CDR3 length equals 15 residues. Germline trimming cut 3 bases from V and 12 bases from J; bases unmatched to any gene: 13. Germline V lookup: CDR1 MNHEY, CDR2 SMNVEV (reference sequence). The CDR3 bases are TGTGCCAGCAGTTTTCAGGGCAGGGCTACTAGCGGGCAGTTCTTC. This encodes CASSFQGRATSGQFF.